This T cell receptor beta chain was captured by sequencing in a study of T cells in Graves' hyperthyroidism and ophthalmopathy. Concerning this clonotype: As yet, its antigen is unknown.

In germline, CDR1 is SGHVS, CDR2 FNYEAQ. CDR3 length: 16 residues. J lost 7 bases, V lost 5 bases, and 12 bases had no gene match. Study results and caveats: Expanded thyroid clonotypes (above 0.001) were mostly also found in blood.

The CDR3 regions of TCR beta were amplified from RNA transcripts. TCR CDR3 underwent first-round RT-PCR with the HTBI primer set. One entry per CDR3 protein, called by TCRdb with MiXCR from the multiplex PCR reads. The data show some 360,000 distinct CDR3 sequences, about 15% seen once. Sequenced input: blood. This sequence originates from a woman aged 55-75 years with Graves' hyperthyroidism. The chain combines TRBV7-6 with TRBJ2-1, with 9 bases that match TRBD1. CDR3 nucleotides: TGTGCCAGCAGCCGACCCTCAGGGACAGGGAATAATGAGCAGTTCTTC. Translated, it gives CASSRPSGTGNNEQFF.